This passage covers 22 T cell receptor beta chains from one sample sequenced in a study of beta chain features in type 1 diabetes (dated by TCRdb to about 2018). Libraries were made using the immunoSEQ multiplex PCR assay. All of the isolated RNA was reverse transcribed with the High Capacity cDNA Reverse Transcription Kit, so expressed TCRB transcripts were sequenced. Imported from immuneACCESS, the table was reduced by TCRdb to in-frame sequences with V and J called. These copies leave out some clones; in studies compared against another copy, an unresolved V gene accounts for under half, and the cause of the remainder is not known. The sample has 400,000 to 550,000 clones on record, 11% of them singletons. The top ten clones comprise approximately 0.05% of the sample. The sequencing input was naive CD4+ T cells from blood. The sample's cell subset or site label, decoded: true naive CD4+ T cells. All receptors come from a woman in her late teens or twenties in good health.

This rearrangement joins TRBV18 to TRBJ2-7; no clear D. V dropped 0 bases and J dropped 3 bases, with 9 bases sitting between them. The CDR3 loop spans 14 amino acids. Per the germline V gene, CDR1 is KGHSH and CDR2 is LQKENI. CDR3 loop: CASSPPATFYEQYF. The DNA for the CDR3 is TGTGCCAGCTCACCACCGGCAACTTTCTACGAGCAGTACTTC.

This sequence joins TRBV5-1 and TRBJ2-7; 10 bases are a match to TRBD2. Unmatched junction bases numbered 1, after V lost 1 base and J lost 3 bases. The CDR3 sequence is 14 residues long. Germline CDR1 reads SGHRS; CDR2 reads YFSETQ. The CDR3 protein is CASSLSSGSYEQYF. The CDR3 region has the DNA TGCGCCAGCAGCTTGTCTAGCGGGAGCTACGAGCAGTACTTC.

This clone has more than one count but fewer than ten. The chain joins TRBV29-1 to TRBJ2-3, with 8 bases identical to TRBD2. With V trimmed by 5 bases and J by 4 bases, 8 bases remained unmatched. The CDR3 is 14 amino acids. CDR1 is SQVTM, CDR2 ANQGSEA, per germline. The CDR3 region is CSVRWGGGPDTQYF. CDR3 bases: TGCAGCGTTCGATGGGGCGGGGGGCCAGATACGCAGTATTTT.

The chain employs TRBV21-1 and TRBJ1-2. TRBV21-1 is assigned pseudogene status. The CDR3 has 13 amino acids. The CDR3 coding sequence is TGTGCCAGCAGCCGGGGTCAAGAAAGCGGCTACACCTTC. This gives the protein CASSRGQESGYTF.

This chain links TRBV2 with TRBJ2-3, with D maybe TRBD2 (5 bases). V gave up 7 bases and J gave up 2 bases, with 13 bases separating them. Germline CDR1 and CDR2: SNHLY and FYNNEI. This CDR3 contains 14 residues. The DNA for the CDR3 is TGTGCCAGCACGGACGCGGGCTCCACAGATACGCAGTATTTT. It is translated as CASTDAGSTDTQYF. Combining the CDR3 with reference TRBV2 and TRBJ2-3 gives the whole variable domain EPEVTQTPSHQVTQMGQEVILRCVPISNHLYFYWYRQILGQKVEFLVSFYNNEISEKSEIFDDQFSVERPDGSNFTLKIRSTKLEDSAMYFCASTDAGSTDTQYFGPGTRLTVL.

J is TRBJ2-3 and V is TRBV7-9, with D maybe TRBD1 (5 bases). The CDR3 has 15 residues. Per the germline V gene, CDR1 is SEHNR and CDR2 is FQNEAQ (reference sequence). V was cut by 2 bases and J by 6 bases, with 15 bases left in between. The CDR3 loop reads CASSLQRQGGDTQYF. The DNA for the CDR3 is TGTGCCAGCAGCTTACAGCGTCAGGGCGGCGATACGCAGTATTTT. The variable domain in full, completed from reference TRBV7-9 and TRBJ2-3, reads DTGVSQNPRHKITKRGQNVTFRCDPISEHNRLYWYRQTLGQGPEFLTYFQNEAQLEKSRLLSDRFSAERPKGSFSTLEIQRTEQGDSAMYLCASSLQRQGGDTQYFGPGTRLTVL.

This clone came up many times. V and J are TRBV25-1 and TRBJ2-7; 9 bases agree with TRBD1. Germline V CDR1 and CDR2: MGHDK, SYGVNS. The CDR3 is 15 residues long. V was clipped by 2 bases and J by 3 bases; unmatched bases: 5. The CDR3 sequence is CASSETLTGGYEQYF. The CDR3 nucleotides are TGTGCCAGCAGTGAAACCCTGACAGGGGGCTACGAGCAGTACTTC.

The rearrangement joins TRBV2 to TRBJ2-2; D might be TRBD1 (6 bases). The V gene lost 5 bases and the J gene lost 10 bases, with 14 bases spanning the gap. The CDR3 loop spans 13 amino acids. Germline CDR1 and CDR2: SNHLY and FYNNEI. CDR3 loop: CASSRDTTMELFF. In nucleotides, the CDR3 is TGTGCCAGCAGTAGGGACACAACTATGGAGCTGTTTTTT.

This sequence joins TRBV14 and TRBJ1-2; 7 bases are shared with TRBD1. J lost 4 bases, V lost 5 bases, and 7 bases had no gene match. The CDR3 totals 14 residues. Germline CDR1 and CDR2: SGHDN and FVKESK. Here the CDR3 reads CASSSKTGTYGYTF. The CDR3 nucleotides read TGTGCCAGCAGCTCGAAGACAGGGACCTATGGCTACACCTTC.

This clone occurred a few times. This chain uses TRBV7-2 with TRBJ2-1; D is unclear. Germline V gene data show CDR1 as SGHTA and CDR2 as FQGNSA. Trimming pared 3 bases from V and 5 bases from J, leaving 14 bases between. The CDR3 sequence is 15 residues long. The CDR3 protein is CASSFGPGDNNEQFF. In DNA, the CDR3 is TGTGCCAGCAGCTTCGGACCAGGAGACAACAATGAGCAGTTCTTC.

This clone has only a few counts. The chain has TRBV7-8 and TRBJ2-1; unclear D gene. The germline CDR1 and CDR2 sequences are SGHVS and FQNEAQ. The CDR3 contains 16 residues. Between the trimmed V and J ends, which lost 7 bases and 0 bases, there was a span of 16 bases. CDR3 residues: CASTTETASSYNEQFF. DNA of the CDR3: TGTGCCAGCACCACGGAAACAGCGAGCTCCTACAATGAGCAGTTCTTC.

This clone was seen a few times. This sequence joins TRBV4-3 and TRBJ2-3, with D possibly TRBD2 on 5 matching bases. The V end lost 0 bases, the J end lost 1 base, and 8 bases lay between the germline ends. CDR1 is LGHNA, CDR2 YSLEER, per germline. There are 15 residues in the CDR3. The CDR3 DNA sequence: TGCGCCAGCAGCCAAGAGGGAGATGGCACAGATACGCAGTATTTT. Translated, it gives CASSQEGDGTDTQYF.

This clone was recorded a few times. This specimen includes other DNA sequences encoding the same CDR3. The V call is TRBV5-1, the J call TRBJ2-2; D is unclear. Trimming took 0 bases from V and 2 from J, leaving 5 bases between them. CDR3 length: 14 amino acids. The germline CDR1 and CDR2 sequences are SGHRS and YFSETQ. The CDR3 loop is CASSLEGNTGELFF. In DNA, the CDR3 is TGCGCCAGCAGCTTGGAGGGTAACACCGGGGAGCTGTTTTTT.

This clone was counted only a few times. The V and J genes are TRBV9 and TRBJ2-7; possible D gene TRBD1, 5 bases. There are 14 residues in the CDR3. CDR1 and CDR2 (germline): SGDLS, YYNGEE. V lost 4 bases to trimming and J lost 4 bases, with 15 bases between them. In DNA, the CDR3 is TGTGCCAGCAGCCCGGTGGTGGGGCCGTACGAGCAGTACTTC. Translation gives CASSPVVGPYEQYF. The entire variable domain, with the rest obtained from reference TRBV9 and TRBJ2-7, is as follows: DSGVTQTPKHLITATGQRVTLRCSPRSGDLSVYWYQQSLDQGLQFLIQYYNGEERAKGNILERFSAQQFPDLHSELNLSSLELGDSALYFCASSPVVGPYEQYFGPGTRLTVT.

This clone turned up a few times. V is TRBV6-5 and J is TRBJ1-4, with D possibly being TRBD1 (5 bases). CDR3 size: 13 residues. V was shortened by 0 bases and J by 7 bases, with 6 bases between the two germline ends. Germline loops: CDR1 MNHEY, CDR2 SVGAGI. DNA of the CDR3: TGTGCCAGCAGTTACTCGACAGTTGAAAAACTGTTTTTT. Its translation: CASSYSTVEKLFF.

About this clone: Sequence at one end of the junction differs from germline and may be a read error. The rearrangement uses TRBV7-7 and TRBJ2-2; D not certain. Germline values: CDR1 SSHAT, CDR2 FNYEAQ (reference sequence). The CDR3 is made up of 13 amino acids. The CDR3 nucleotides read TGTGCTAGCAGCTTAAACCCCTCGGGGGAGCTGTTTTTT. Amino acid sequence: CASSLNPSGELFF.

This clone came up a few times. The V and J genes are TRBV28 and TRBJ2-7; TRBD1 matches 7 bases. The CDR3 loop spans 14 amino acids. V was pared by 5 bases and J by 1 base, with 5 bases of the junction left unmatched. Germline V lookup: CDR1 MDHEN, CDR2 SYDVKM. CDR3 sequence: CASSAGDRSYEQYV. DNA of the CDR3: TGTGCCAGCAGTGCCGGGGACAGATCCTACGAGCAGTACGTC.

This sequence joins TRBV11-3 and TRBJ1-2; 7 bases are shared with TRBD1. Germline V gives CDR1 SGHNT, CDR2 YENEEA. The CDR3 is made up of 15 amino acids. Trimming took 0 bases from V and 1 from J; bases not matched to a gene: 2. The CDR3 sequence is CASSLDRDSNYGYTF. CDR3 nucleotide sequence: TGTGCCAGCAGCTTAGACCGGGACAGTAACTATGGCTACACCTTC.

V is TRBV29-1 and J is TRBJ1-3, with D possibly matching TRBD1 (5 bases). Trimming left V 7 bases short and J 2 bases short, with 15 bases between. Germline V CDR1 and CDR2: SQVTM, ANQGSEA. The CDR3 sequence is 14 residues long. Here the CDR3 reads CSGALEGAGNTIYF. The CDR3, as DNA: TGCAGCGGCGCCCTGGAAGGGGCTGGAAACACCATATATTTT.

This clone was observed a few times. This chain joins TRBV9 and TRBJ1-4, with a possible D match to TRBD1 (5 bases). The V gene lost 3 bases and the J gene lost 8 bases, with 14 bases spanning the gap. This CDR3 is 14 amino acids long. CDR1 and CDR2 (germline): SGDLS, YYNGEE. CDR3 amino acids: CASSAPGTGEKLFF. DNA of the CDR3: TGTGCCAGCAGCGCCCCAGGGACGGGAGAAAAACTGTTTTTT.

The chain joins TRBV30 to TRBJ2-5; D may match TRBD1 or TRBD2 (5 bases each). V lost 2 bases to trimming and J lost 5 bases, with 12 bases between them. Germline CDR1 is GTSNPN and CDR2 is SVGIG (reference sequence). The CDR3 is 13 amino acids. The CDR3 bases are TGTGCCTGGAGTCCGAGGGGTAAGGAGACCCAGTACTTC. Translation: CAWSPRGKETQYF.

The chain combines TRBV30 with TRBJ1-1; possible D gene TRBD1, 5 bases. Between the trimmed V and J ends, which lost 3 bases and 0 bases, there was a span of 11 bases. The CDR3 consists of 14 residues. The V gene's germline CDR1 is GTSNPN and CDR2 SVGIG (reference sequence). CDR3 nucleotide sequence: TGTGCCTGGAGGGGGACCCGGTTGAACACTGAAGCTTTCTTT. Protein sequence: CAWRGTRLNTEAFF.